The clone carrying this T cell receptor beta chain has just a few counts. What it binds is not known. These data come from a study of response to subunit inactivated influenza vaccine. Trimming left V 3 bases short and J 1 base short, with 13 bases between. The CDR3 loop spans 15 amino acids. The germline CDR1 and CDR2 sequences are SGHTA and FQGNSA. Study results and limitations: With each seasonal influenza vaccination, the authors suggested, few new T cells are recruited.

TCRdb processed the RT-PCR reads anew with MiXCR; each CDR3 protein has one entry. The sample has roughly 760,000 distinct CDR3 sequences, 21% seen once; the top ten hold about 9.4%. This TCR was recovered from a man aged 45-65 years who received an inactivated influenza vaccine. The specimen was PBMCs from blood, collected about 5 days after vaccination. The chain links TRBV7-2 to TRBJ2-7, with D hard to call. The CDR3 region is CASSLGYRSSYEQYF. In nucleotides, the CDR3 is TGTGCCAGCAGCTTGGGGTATCGGAGTTCCTACGAGCAGTACTTC.